The 21 T cell receptor beta chains given below trace back to one sample, sequenced in a study of T cell repertoires in cytomegalovirus infection. TCRdb redid the calling of the reads with MiXCR, one entry per CDR3 protein. The profile shows around 530,000 distinct CDR3 sequences, around 27% of them singletons. The sequenced sample was PBMCs. The receptor set was obtained from a human donor in good health (CMV status not recorded). Some clones in this sample may be carry-over from other donors' samples.

The chain employs TRBV4-1 and TRBJ2-1; the match to TRBD1 covers 9 bases. V shed 0 bases, J shed 7 bases, and the junction held 19 bases outside the gene matches. Germline CDR1 is MGHRA and CDR2 is YSYEKL. CDR3 length: 20 residues. DNA of the CDR3: TGCGCCAGCAGCCAAGATGGGACAGGGCATAGGCTAGGTTGGTTAAATGAGCAGTTCTTC. Its protein product is CASSQDGTGHRLGWLNEQFF.

This clonotype was detected only a few times. The chain employs TRBV7-2 and TRBJ1-3; D is undetermined. Germline lookup yields CDR1 SGHTA and CDR2 FQGNSA. Trimming took off 5 bases at V and 0 bases at J, with 20 bases between the two ends. The CDR3 loop spans 18 amino acids. For the CDR3, the DNA is TGTGCCAGCAGCCAGAACACCCACCTGGGCCTCTCTGGAAACACCATATATTTT. Translated, it gives CASSQNTHLGLSGNTIYF. Variable domain in full (rest from reference TRBV7-2 and TRBJ1-3): GAGVSQSPSNKVTEKGKDVELRCDPISGHTALYWYRQSLGQGLEFLIYFQGNSAPDKSGLPSDRFSAERTGGSVSTLTIQRTQQEDSAVYLCASSQNTHLGLSGNTIYFGEGSWLTVV.

V gene TRBV7-9 combines with J gene TRBJ2-4; D gene unclear. The length of the CDR3 is 15 residues. V dropped 3 bases and J dropped 0 bases, with 9 bases sitting between them. From germline, CDR1 is SEHNR and CDR2 FQNEAQ (reference sequence). In DNA, the CDR3 is TGTGCCAGCAGCTTGGCCCTTCTAGCCAAAAACATTCAGTACTTC. It is translated as CASSLALLAKNIQYF.

This clonotype came up once. V is TRBV6-5 and J is TRBJ2-1; TRBD1 agrees at 7 bases. Germline trimming cut 1 base from V and 11 bases from J; bases unmatched to any gene: 2. CDR1 is MNHEY and CDR2 is SVGAGI in the germline V gene. The CDR3 is 12 residues long. CDR3 sequence: CASSYWTGQQFF. The CDR3, as DNA: TGTGCCAGCAGTTACTGGACAGGCCAGCAGTTCTTC.

The chain has TRBV11-3 and TRBJ1-1, with D unresolved. The CDR3 runs 14 residues. V was pared by 5 bases and J by 1 base, with 11 bases between. Germline values: CDR1 SGHNT, CDR2 YENEEA. The CDR3 protein is CASSPISRNTEAFF. For the CDR3, the DNA is TGTGCCAGCAGCCCCATCTCGAGGAACACTGAAGCTTTCTTT.

The chain has TRBV28 and TRBJ2-3, with TRBD2 identical over 10 bases. Germline V gene data show CDR1 as MDHEN and CDR2 as SYDVKM. There are 16 residues in the CDR3. After removal of 4 bases from V and 4 bases from J, the junction contained 8 bases not matched to a gene. The CDR3 DNA reads as TGTGCCAGCAGTTCCGAGCTAGCGGGAGCATCAGATACGCAGTATTTT. This translates into CASSSELAGASDTQYF. Drawing the rest from reference TRBV28 and TRBJ2-3, the complete variable domain is DVKVTQSSRYLVKRTGEKVFLECVQDMDHENMFWYRQDPGLGLRLIYFSYDVKMKEKGDIPEGYSVSREKKERFSLILESASTNQTSMYLCASSSELAGASDTQYFGPGTRLTVL.

The chain combines TRBV6-2 or TRBV6-3 with TRBJ1-5; D possibly corresponds to TRBD1 (6 bases). Germline loops: CDR1 MNHEY, CDR2 SVGEGT. V was shortened by 6 bases and J by 3 bases, with 15 bases between the two germline ends. This CDR3 comprises 15 residues. DNA of the CDR3: TGTGCCAGCAGGGGCGCCAGGGGATTCAATCAGCCCCAGCATTTT. This gives the protein CASRGARGFNQPQHF.

This chain connects TRBV2 to TRBJ2-5; 9 bases are a match to TRBD1. Germline loops: CDR1 SNHLY, CDR2 FYNNEI. The trim removed 7 bases at V and 4 bases at J, leaving 7 bases unmatched. The CDR3 totals 14 residues. The CDR3 DNA reads as TGTGCCAGCATCGGACAGGGGATGGGAGAGACCCAGTACTTC. It specifies CASIGQGMGETQYF.

The V gene is TRBV19, the J gene TRBJ2-1; D is perhaps TRBD1 or TRBD2 (5 bases each). The CDR3 extends over 16 amino acids. Between the trimmed V and J ends, which lost 7 bases and 0 bases, there was a span of 16 bases. CDR1 and CDR2 (germline): LNHDA, SQIVND (reference sequence). For the CDR3, the DNA is TGTGCCAGTACCCCCCGGTGGGGGAGCTCCTACAATGAGCAGTTCTTC. It yields the protein CASTPRWGSSYNEQFF. Using reference TRBV19 and TRBJ2-1 for the parts outside the CDR3, the full variable domain is DGGITQSPKYLFRKEGQNVTLSCEQNLNHDAMYWYRQDPGQGLRLIYYSQIVNDFQKGDIAEGYSVSREKKESFPLTVTSAQKNPTAFYLCASTPRWGSSYNEQFFGPGTRLTVL.

CDR3 sequence reads: CSVVGGLAGAYEQYF. The CDR3 DNA is TGCAGCGTTGTCGGTGGACTAGCGGGAGCCTACGAGCAGTACTTC. The V and J genes are TRBV29-1 and TRBJ2-7, with 13 bases fitting TRBD2. CDR1 and CDR2 (germline): SQVTM, ANQGSEA. V was clipped by 4 bases and J by 2 bases; unmatched bases: 5. CDR3 size: 15 residues.

With respect to this clonotype: At one of its ends the junction is not consistent with the germline gene, which may arise from a read error. The genes are TRBV2 and TRBJ2-3; 9 bases are a match to TRBD2. CDR1 SNHLY and CDR2 FYNNEI come from the germline V gene. The CDR3 runs to 16 residues. CDR3 nucleotide sequence: TGTTCCAGCAGTCGAACGCTAGCGGGAAGAGTAGATACGCAGTATTTT. This gives the protein CSSSRTLAGRVDTQYF.

This clonotype was seen more than once but under ten times. The V gene is TRBV6-1, the J gene TRBJ2-1; D remains ambiguous. The CDR3 runs to 13 residues. V was pared by 6 bases and J by 9 bases, with 15 bases between. Germline CDR1 and CDR2: MNHNS and SASEGT. CDR3 nucleotides: TGTGCCAGCAGGGGCGTCCGTCCAGTTGAGCAGTTCTTC. Protein product: CASRGVRPVEQFF.

This clonotype has ten or more counts. This rearrangement joins TRBV12-3 or TRBV12-4 to TRBJ1-1; D remains unclear. Deletions cut 7 bases from V and 7 bases from J, with 25 bases between. The CDR3 has 16 amino acids. CDR3 coding DNA: TGTGCCAGCACCCCTTTTCCTATTAAGGTACACAGTGAAGCTTTCTTT. It codes for CASTPFPIKVHSEAFF.

The J gene is TRBJ1-5, the V gene TRBV9; possible D gene TRBD1, 6 bases. In germline, CDR1 is SGDLS, CDR2 YYNGEE. Trimming removed 0 bases from V and 3 bases from J, with 10 bases in between. The CDR3 loop spans 15 amino acids. The CDR3 DNA sequence: TGTGCCAGCAGCGTAGGGGGGGGGCCCAATCAGCCCCAGCATTTT. Translation gives CASSVGGGPNQPQHF.

This clonotype was detected a few times. J is TRBJ2-1 and V is TRBV11-3; possibly TRBD2 for D (6 bases). Germline V gene sequence: CDR1 SGHNT, CDR2 YENEEA. The CDR3 has 16 residues. The germline V and J ends were trimmed by 5 bases and 3 bases, with 17 bases remaining between them. CDR3 region: CASSQAGGDGYNEQFF. CDR3 bases: TGTGCCAGCAGCCAGGCGGGCGGGGATGGCTACAATGAGCAGTTCTTC. Looking up the rest from reference TRBV11-3 and TRBJ2-1 gives the full variable domain: EAGVVQSPRYKIIEKKQPVAFWCNPISGHNTLYWYLQNLGQGPELLIRYENEEAVDDSQLPKDRFSAERLKGVDSTLKIQPAELGDSAVYLCASSQAGGDGYNEQFFGPGTRLTVL.

The chain links TRBV11-2 to TRBJ2-1, with a tentative D call TRBD2 (5 bases). CDR1 is SGHAT, CDR2 FQNNGV, per germline. V lost 5 bases and J lost 10, with 21 bases in between. The CDR3 contains 15 residues. The CDR3 reads CASSPIADLRGEQFF. The CDR3 region has the DNA TGTGCCAGCAGCCCCATTGCGGATCTTCGAGGGGAGCAGTTCTTC. The full variable domain, rest sourced from reference TRBV11-2 and TRBJ2-1, is EAGVAQSPRYKIIEKRQSVAFWCNPISGHATLYWYQQILGQGPKLLIQFQNNGVVDDSQLPKDRFSAERLKGVDSTLKIQPAKLEDSAVYLCASSPIADLRGEQFFGPGTRLTVL.

This clonotype was counted between two and nine times. The chain recombines TRBV7-2 with TRBJ2-1; D unclear. V lost 1 base, J lost 3 bases, and 13 bases lay in between. CDR1 SGHTA and CDR2 FQGNSA come from the germline V gene. CDR3 length equals 16 residues. The CDR3, as DNA: TGTGCCAGCAGCTTAGAACGGGCAGCCCACTACAATGAGCAGTTCTTC. Its protein is CASSLERAAHYNEQFF.

In its sample, this clonotype was seen a few times. The CDR3 sequence: CASSNPLSGYGYTF. The CDR3 nucleotides are TGTGCCAGCAGTAACCCCTTGTCGGGTTATGGCTACACCTTC. The V gene is TRBV6-1, the J gene TRBJ1-2; no definite D call. CDR1 and CDR2 from the germline V gene are MNHNS and SASEGT. Between the trimmed V and J ends, which lost 5 bases and 5 bases, there was a span of 15 bases. The CDR3 spans 14 residues.

This clonotype was seen more than once but under ten times. The rearrangement uses TRBV7-6 and TRBJ1-1, with D maybe TRBD1 (5 bases). The V end was cut by 5 bases, the J end by 1 base, with 14 bases between. CDR1 is SGHVS, CDR2 FNYEAQ, per germline. The CDR3 loop spans 15 amino acids. The CDR3 nucleotides are TGTGCCAGCAGCGTCACGACAGCGGGGAACACTGAAGCTTTCTTT. Translated: CASSVTTAGNTEAFF.

This clonotype was seen at least ten times. The chain carries TRBV6-2 or TRBV6-3 and TRBJ2-3, with 13 nucleotides matching TRBD2. CDR3 length: 21 residues. CDR1 and CDR2 from the germline V gene are MNHEY and SVGEGT. V was clipped by 2 bases and J by 5 bases; unmatched bases: 19. The CDR3 bases are TGTGCCAGCAGTTACCCGATTCGACGGACAGGACTAGCGGGAGAAGTAGATACGCAGTATTTT. Translation: CASSYPIRRTGLAGEVDTQYF.

This clonotype was picked up a small number of times. The CDR3 reads CASSDGFYEQYF. The CDR3 DNA reads as TGTGCCAGCAGTGATGGGTTCTACGAGCAGTACTTC. The chain links TRBV6-1 to TRBJ2-7; D remains ambiguous. V dropped 3 bases and J dropped 3 bases, with 6 bases sitting between them. The germline gives CDR1 MNHNS, CDR2 SASEGT. The CDR3 consists of 12 residues.